Presented here are 18 T cell receptor beta chains from one specimen sequenced in a study of blood T cell repertoires in COVID-19. Repertoires were generated with immunoSEQ multiplex PCR, while TCRdb's copy carries only in-frame clones and drops some. This sample has 90,000 or so clones, with around nine tenths found just once. Sequencing was done on a sample of peripheral blood. All receptors come from a man at least 80 years old with acute or convalescent COVID-19.

The chain couples TRBV28 to TRBJ2-7, with D possibly TRBD2 on 6 matching bases. Germline V lookup: CDR1 MDHEN, CDR2 SYDVKM. The CDR3 is made up of 14 amino acids. Trimming cost V 7 bases and J 5 bases, with 18 bases left between them. CDR3 DNA sequence: TGTGCCAGCATTGGGGGAACTAGCCAGAACGAGCAGTACTTC. Translating it yields CASIGGTSQNEQYF.

J is TRBJ2-3 and V is TRBV3-1 (or the pseudogene TRBV3-2), with D unclear. Trimming took off 2 bases at V and 3 bases at J, with 12 bases between the two ends. CDR1 and CDR2 from the germline V gene are LGHDT and YNNKEL (reference sequence). CDR3 length equals 15 residues. The CDR3, as DNA: TGTGCCAGCAGCCAAAAAAACGGGTGGACAGATACGCAGTATTTT. Protein product: CASSQKNGWTDTQYF.

The chain links TRBV11-1 to TRBJ1-1, with TRBD1 identical over 7 bases. The CDR3 consists of 14 residues. V was pared by 5 bases and J by 0 bases, with 3 bases of the junction left unmatched. The germline gives CDR1 SGHAT, CDR2 FQDESV (reference sequence). CDR3 nucleotides: TGTGCCAGCAGCGGCAGGGGGATGAACACTGAAGCTTTCTTT. The encoded protein is CASSGRGMNTEAFF. Drawing the rest from reference TRBV11-1 and TRBJ1-1, the complete variable domain is EAEVAQSPRYKITEKSQAVAFWCDPISGHATLYWYRQILGQGPELLVQFQDESVVDDSQLPKDRFSAERLKGVDSTLKIQPAELGDSAMYLCASSGRGMNTEAFFGQGTRLTVV.

V and J are TRBV10-3 and TRBJ1-2; 7 bases map to TRBD1. The germline V gene has CDR1 ENHRY and CDR2 SYGVKD. The CDR3 loop spans 13 amino acids. J was trimmed by 8 bases and V by 0 bases; bases with no gene match: 3. CDR3 coding DNA: TGTGCCATCAGTGAGTCGACAGGGTTAGGCTACACCTTC. This encodes CAISESTGLGYTF.

V gene TRBV5-4 combines with J gene TRBJ2-3, with 8 bases that match TRBD1. The junction had 3 bases not matched to a gene; V was cut back by 0 bases and J by 3 bases. The CDR3 runs 15 residues. Germline V gives CDR1 SGHNT, CDR2 YYREEE (reference sequence). The CDR3 sequence: CASSLGTGKTDTQYF. CDR3 nucleotides: TGTGCCAGCAGCTTGGGGACAGGGAAGACAGATACGCAGTATTTT.

The chain joins TRBV5-1 to TRBJ2-3, with 10 bases lining up with TRBD2. The CDR3 sequence is 16 residues long. Trimming took 4 bases from V and 5 from J; bases not matched to a gene: 10. Germline CDR1 reads SGHRS; CDR2 reads YFSETQ. The CDR3 loop is CASSPGLAEGVDTQYF. The CDR3 nucleotides read TGCGCCAGCAGCCCTGGACTAGCGGAAGGGGTAGATACGCAGTATTTT.

The chain recombines TRBV23-1 with TRBJ1-2; TRBD1 is a possible D gene (6 bases). TRBV23-1 is noted as an ORF with a role that remains uncertain. The CDR3 spans 14 residues. The V end was cut by 6 bases, the J end by 2 bases, with 13 bases between. The CDR3 loop is CASSPRTGNYGYTF. As DNA, the CDR3 is TGCGCCAGCAGCCCCAGAACAGGGAACTATGGCTACACCTTC.

The genes are TRBV7-3 and TRBJ1-1; TRBD1 is a possible D gene (6 bases). V was pared by 1 base and J by 7 bases, with 10 bases between. Germline values: CDR1 SGHTA, CDR2 FQGTGA. This CDR3 has 13 amino acids. The CDR3 loop reads CASSLKSTGEAFF. CDR3 DNA sequence: TGTGCCAGCAGCTTAAAGTCGACAGGTGAAGCTTTCTTT.

This sequence joins TRBV5-8 and TRBJ2-1; D might be TRBD2 (5 bases). The germline CDR1 and CDR2 sequences are SGHTS and YDEGEE. V shed 1 base and J shed 4 bases, with 12 bases lying between them. The CDR3 consists of 15 residues. CDR3 protein: CASSLTGTLYNEQFF. The CDR3 DNA reads as TGTGCCAGCAGCTTGACGGGAACCCTTTACAATGAGCAGTTCTTC. The whole variable domain, filled in from reference TRBV5-8 and TRBJ2-1, reads EAGVTQSPTHLIKTRGQQATLRCSPISGHTSVYWYQQALGLGLQFLLWYDEGEERNRGNFPPRFSGRQFPNYSSELNVNALELEDSALYLCASSLTGTLYNEQFFGPGTRLTVL.

The chain couples TRBV10-1 to TRBJ1-1; TRBD1 aligns across 10 bases. Germline CDR1 WNHNN, CDR2 SYGVQD (reference sequence). The CDR3 covers 13 residues. Trimming at V came to 8 bases and at J to 6 bases, leaving 6 bases not matched to a gene. The CDR3 spells CASARGQGSEAFF. CDR3 sequence (DNA): TGCGCCAGCGCTAGGGGACAGGGGTCTGAAGCTTTCTTT.

V is TRBV7-2 and J is TRBJ2-2, with D perhaps matching TRBD2 (5 bases). Trimming took 5 bases from V and 8 from J, leaving 15 bases between them. The CDR3 consists of 14 residues. Germline V gene data show CDR1 as SGHTA and CDR2 as FQGNSA. The CDR3 DNA is TGTGCCAGCAGCCCACCCCCCTCGGGGGGGGAGCTGTTTTTT. Translation gives CASSPPPSGGELFF.

V and J are TRBV2 and TRBJ1-2; D call uncertain. The CDR3 covers 14 residues. Germline V gives CDR1 SNHLY, CDR2 FYNNEI. Trimming left V 5 bases short and J 0 bases short, with 10 bases between. The CDR3 region has the DNA TGTGCCAGCAGTAGAGAGCCCACTAACTATGGCTACACCTTC. The encoded protein is CASSREPTNYGYTF.

This clone was counted a single time. The chain links TRBV30 to TRBJ2-4; possible D gene TRBD2, 6 bases. V was cut by 0 bases and J by 7 bases, with 13 bases left in between. CDR3 size: 14 residues. Germline V gene data show CDR1 as GTSNPN and CDR2 as SVGIG (reference sequence). The CDR3, as DNA: TGTGCCTGGAGTGTAGAGGCCCGGGGGAACATTCAGTACTTC. Translating it yields CAWSVEARGNIQYF.

V and J are TRBV7-2 and TRBJ1-3, with D unclear. Per the germline V gene, CDR1 is SGHTA and CDR2 is FQGNSA. The CDR3 is made up of 13 amino acids. Between the trimmed V and J ends, which lost 4 bases and 12 bases, there was a span of 16 bases. Here the CDR3 DNA reads TGTGCCAGCAGCTCTTGGAACCCGTCGGGCATATATTTT. It yields the protein CASSSWNPSGIYF.

The chain links TRBV4-1 to TRBJ2-5; perhaps TRBD2 as D (5 bases). The V gene lost 0 bases and the J gene lost 3 bases, with 8 bases spanning the gap. The germline CDR1 and CDR2 sequences are MGHRA and YSYEKL. The length of the CDR3 is 14 residues. CDR3 DNA: TGCGCCAGCAGCCAAGATGGAGCGGAAGAGACCCAGTACTTC. Residues: CASSQDGAEETQYF.

This sequence joins TRBV5-8 and TRBJ1-1; the D is unclear. The CDR3 length is 15 residues. The germline V gene has CDR1 SGHTS and CDR2 YDEGEE. V was pared by 5 bases and J by 5 bases, with 19 bases between. DNA for the CDR3: TGTGCCAGCAGGCGAGGACTCCCAGGCAGGACTGAAGCTTTCTTT. Translation gives CASRRGLPGRTEAFF. Combining the CDR3 with reference TRBV5-8 and TRBJ1-1 gives the whole variable domain EAGVTQSPTHLIKTRGQQATLRCSPISGHTSVYWYQQALGLGLQFLLWYDEGEERNRGNFPPRFSGRQFPNYSSELNVNALELEDSALYLCASRRGLPGRTEAFFGQGTRLTVV.

The gene calls are TRBV5-1 and TRBJ2-7; D call uncertain. The CDR3 is made up of 13 amino acids. Trimming shortened V by 4 bases and J by 2 bases, and 10 bases separated the two germline ends. The V gene's germline CDR1 is SGHRS and CDR2 YFSETQ. Written as DNA, the CDR3 is TGCGCCAGCAGCCCGAGACAAGCCTACGAGCAGTACTTC. Translation: CASSPRQAYEQYF.

This chain links TRBV7-3 with TRBJ2-2, with 8 nucleotides matching TRBD2. The J segment lost 0 bases and the V segment lost 2 bases, leaving 2 bases of the junction unmatched. The CDR3 runs 16 residues. The germline V gene has CDR1 SGHTA and CDR2 FQGTGA. The CDR3 spells CASSLAGGSNTGELFF. The CDR3 nucleotides are TGTGCCAGCAGCTTAGCGGGGGGTTCGAACACCGGGGAGCTGTTTTTT.